Listed below are T cell receptor beta chains from one sample, sequenced in a study of CD8+ T cells in alopecia areata. Sequencing was performed with immunoSEQ multiplex PCR; in TCRdb, only in-frame clones are kept and a portion is missing. The sample consists of approximately 180,000 clones, about 72% of them appearing once. This sample comprised CD8+ T cells sorted from blood, obtained at week 0. Every receptor here comes from a human donor with alopecia areata. CDR3s include the opening cysteine and the closing phenylalanine or tryptophan.

TRBV7-9	TRBJ1-1	CASSLEGRGTEAFF
TRBV6-5	TRBJ2-1	CASRDRTYNEQFF
TRBV27	TRBJ2-3	CASSRTSGGDTQYF
TRBV6-5	TRBJ1-2	CASSYDLRKSYGYTF
TRBV2	TRBJ2-7	CASSGQATYEQYF
TRBV30	TRBJ1-1	CAWRHDTEAFF
TRBV6-5	TRBJ2-1	CASSYSMRGGYNEQFF
TRBV9	TRBJ1-1	CASSVGANTEAFF
TRBV5-1	TRBJ2-1	CASSLSSAGVCNEQFF
TRBV9	TRBJ1-5	CASSVGGGNQPQHF
TRBV15	TRBJ1-2	CATSREDEGTNRYGYTF
TRBV29-1	TRBJ2-2	CSVELMDRGTTGELFF
TRBV7-9	TRBJ1-3	CASSFVGQGLENTIYF
TRBV5-1	TRBJ1-1	CASSLRQGGMNTEAFF
TRBV29-1	TRBJ2-7	CSAGWDRGHEQYF
TRBV5-1	TRBJ2-3	CASMVEGRNSDTQYF
TRBV14	TRBJ2-2	CASSQWQGALTGELFF
TRBV7-9	TRBJ2-3	CASRLKGQGTDTQYF
TRBV27	TRBJ2-5	CASSLYPRETQYF
TRBV7-9	TRBJ2-1	CASSLRQAYNEQFF
TRBV5-1	TRBJ2-1	CASSLDRGGYNEQFF
TRBV12-5	TRBJ2-1	CASGGDGSYNEQFF
TRBV29-1	TRBJ2-3	CSVEVPKAPDTQYF
TRBV18	TRBJ1-1	CASSPVSRGWDTEAFF
TRBV12-5	TRBJ2-2	CASGLRPTSGGIAGELFF
TRBV6-6	TRBJ1-5	CASSHGRYQPQHF
TRBV27	TRBJ1-1	CASSSGEAFF